One and the same sample provided the 28 T cell receptor beta chains below, sequenced in a study of blood T cell repertoires in COVID-19 (dated by TCRdb to about 2020). Receptors were amplified or captured by the immunoSEQ multiplex PCR assay. TCRdb took over this immuneACCESS table, retaining in-frame rearrangements with V and J assigned. Such tables are incomplete; in checked studies, under half of the missing clones stem from an unresolved V gene, and the remainder is unexplained. The sample table lists roughly 120,000 clones, roughly 85% of them with a count of one. The ten largest account for about 3.3% of the sample. The specimen sequenced was peripheral blood. These TCRs come from a woman older than 75 with COVID-19, enrolled during active disease.

The chain couples TRBV5-6 to TRBJ2-3, with D tentatively TRBD2 (6 bases). Deletions cut 0 bases from V and 0 bases from J, with 8 bases between. The CDR3 totals 15 residues. Germline V gives CDR1 SGHDT, CDR2 YYEEEE. For the CDR3, the DNA is TGTGCCAGCAGCTTGGGAGCGGGCAGCACAGATACGCAGTATTTT. Translation: CASSLGAGSTDTQYF.

This sequence joins TRBV9 and TRBJ2-1; 16 bases align to TRBD2. There are 19 residues in the CDR3. Germline CDR1 is SGDLS and CDR2 is YYNGEE. J lost 6 bases, V lost 4 bases, and 13 bases had no gene match. CDR3 amino acids: CASSSSGTSGRGISNEQFF. For the CDR3, the DNA is TGTGCCAGCAGCTCATCCGGGACTAGCGGGAGGGGTATCTCCAATGAGCAGTTCTTC.

The chain is built from TRBV5-1 and TRBJ2-5; possibly TRBD2 for D (5 bases). CDR3 length: 14 residues. Germline assignment: CDR1 SGHRS and CDR2 YFSETQ. Deletions cut 4 bases from V and 1 base from J, with 11 bases between. CDR3 sequence: CASSPSGSQETQYF. DNA of the CDR3: TGCGCCAGCAGCCCCTCGGGGTCCCAAGAGACCCAGTACTTC.

This chain uses TRBV10-3 with TRBJ2-3; 9 bases align to TRBD1. Per the germline V gene, CDR1 is ENHRY and CDR2 is SYGVKD. The CDR3 is made up of 18 amino acids. The J segment lost 4 bases and the V segment lost 4 bases, leaving 15 bases of the junction unmatched. The CDR3 spells CAISGRGRLDRGPDTQYF. CDR3 in DNA: TGTGCCATCAGTGGAAGAGGTCGATTGGACAGGGGCCCAGATACGCAGTATTTT.

This clone was seen more than once but under ten times. The J gene is TRBJ2-7, the V gene TRBV2; maybe TRBD1 (5 bases). In germline, CDR1 is SNHLY, CDR2 FYNNEI. There are 14 residues in the CDR3. Trimming removed 8 bases at V and 0 bases at J, with 14 bases between. The CDR3 here is CASLEDRTSYEQYF. CDR3 nucleotide sequence: TGTGCCAGCCTAGAAGACAGAACCTCCTACGAGCAGTACTTC.

The chain is built from TRBV19 and TRBJ1-1; D is uncertain. The CDR3 runs 14 residues. V gave up 5 bases and J gave up 2 bases, with 12 bases separating them. Germline V gene lookup returns CDR1 LNHDA and CDR2 SQIVND (reference sequence). The DNA of the CDR3 is TGTGCCAGTAGTCCTCAGGTCAGAAACACTGAAGCTTTCTTT. This encodes CASSPQVRNTEAFF.

This rearrangement joins TRBV9 to TRBJ2-5; 7 bases map to TRBD1. Germline lookup yields CDR1 SGDLS and CDR2 YYNGEE. V trimming: 0 bases; J trimming: 5 bases; junction bases outside the gene matches: 16. The CDR3 length is 18 residues. CDR3 in DNA: TGTGCCAGCAGCGTAGGAATCTTACGGGACAGATGGAGGGAGACCCAGTACTTC. This encodes CASSVGILRDRWRETQYF. Full variable domain (remainder filled in from reference TRBV9 and TRBJ2-5): DSGVTQTPKHLITATGQRVTLRCSPRSGDLSVYWYQQSLDQGLQFLIQYYNGEERAKGNILERFSAQQFPDLHSELNLSSLELGDSALYFCASSVGILRDRWRETQYFGPGTRLLVL.

CDR3 region: CASSLRMGFGNTEAFF. The CDR3 bases are TGTGCCAGCAGCCTACGAATGGGCTTTGGGAACACTGAAGCTTTCTTT. V is TRBV14 and J is TRBJ1-1; the D is unclear. In germline, CDR1 is SGHDN, CDR2 FVKESK. The CDR3 is made up of 16 amino acids. V was cut by 4 bases and J by 1 base, with 16 bases left in between.

The table lists this clone with a count of one. The rearrangement uses TRBV7-3 and TRBJ2-3, with 8 bases fitting TRBD1. Germline CDR1 and CDR2: SGHTA and FQGTGA. J gave up 2 bases and V 1 base, and 5 bases lay outside the gene matches. The CDR3 runs 16 residues. The CDR3 DNA reads as TGTGCCAGCAGCTTAAAGACAGGGGCGTCCACAGATACGCAGTATTTT. Translating it yields CASSLKTGASTDTQYF.

The V gene is TRBV5-1, the J gene TRBJ2-5; possibly TRBD2 for D (5 bases). CDR3 length: 15 amino acids. Germline CDR1 SGHRS, CDR2 YFSETQ. Trimming removed 0 bases from V and 5 bases from J, with 14 bases in between. The CDR3 region has the DNA TGCGCCAGCAGCTTGGGGGATACCCAGCGGGAGACCCAGTACTTC. This encodes CASSLGDTQRETQYF.

The rearrangement uses TRBV27 and TRBJ2-7; D ambiguous. V was clipped by 6 bases and J by 4 bases, with 13 bases between them. CDR3 size: 13 residues. Germline V gene data show CDR1 as MNHEY and CDR2 as SMNVEV (reference sequence). In DNA form, the CDR3 reads TGTGCCAGCAGACAAACCGCCGGGTACGAGCAGTACTTC. Its protein product is CASRQTAGYEQYF.

V and J are TRBV15 and TRBJ1-4, with D possibly matching TRBD1 (6 bases). Germline CDR1 is LNHNV and CDR2 is YYDKDF (reference sequence). The V end was cut by 5 bases, the J end by 8 bases, with 21 bases between. The CDR3 is 16 amino acids. CDR3 in DNA: TGTGCCACCAGCTGGACTCGGCAGGGGACCCCAGAAAAACTGTTTTTT. Translation gives CATSWTRQGTPEKLFF.

The chain employs TRBV15 and TRBJ2-3; TRBD1 agrees at 7 bases. Germline CDR1 reads LNHNV; CDR2 reads YYDKDF (reference sequence). The CDR3 runs 16 residues. With 1 base clipped from V and 11 bases from J, the junction kept 15 bases outside the gene matches. CDR3 sequence (DNA): TGTGCCACCAGCAGAGGGACAGGCACCCTGCCCAGGGGGCAGTATTTT. This sequence encodes CATSRGTGTLPRGQYF.

The rearrangement links TRBV5-4 to TRBJ2-7; TRBD2 matches at 11 bases. The CDR3 contains 15 residues. Per germline, CDR1 SGHNT and CDR2 YYREEE (reference sequence). Trimming at V came to 2 bases and at J to 3 bases, leaving 4 bases not matched to a gene. The CDR3 here is CASSLRLAGSYEQYF. CDR3 in DNA: TGTGCCAGCAGCTTAAGACTAGCGGGGAGCTACGAGCAGTACTTC. Using reference TRBV5-4 and TRBJ2-7 for the parts outside the CDR3, the full variable domain is ETGVTQSPTHLIKTRGQQVTLRCSSQSGHNTVSWYQQALGQGPQFIFQYYREEENGRGNFPPRFSGLQFPNYSSELNVNALELDDSALYLCASSLRLAGSYEQYFGPGTRLTVT.

This chain uses TRBV6-2 or TRBV6-3 with TRBJ2-7; D is ambiguous. The length of the CDR3 is 13 residues. The germline V gene encodes CDR1 MNHEY and CDR2 SVGEGT. V was trimmed by 0 bases and J by 6 bases, leaving 9 bases between them. In DNA form, the CDR3 reads TGTGCCAGCAGTTACTCGGTTTCAGGCGAGCAGTACTTC. Protein: CASSYSVSGEQYF.

The rearrangement uses TRBV27 and TRBJ2-2, with D tentatively TRBD2 (5 bases). Trimming removed 0 bases from V and 4 bases from J, with 15 bases in between. Germline CDR1 and CDR2: MNHEY and SMNVEV (reference sequence). This CDR3 has 17 residues. The CDR3 region is CASSLSGSTGSTGELFF. The CDR3 region has the DNA TGTGCCAGCAGTTTATCAGGCAGTACGGGAAGCACCGGGGAGCTGTTTTTT.

In its sample, this clone was seen many times. The chain uses TRBV21-1 and TRBJ1-3; the DNA was not compared with TRBD1, the D call given in the table. TRBV21-1 is marked as a pseudogene. The CDR3 consists of 16 residues. The CDR3 spells CASSIYATGVGNTIYF. The CDR3 DNA reads as TGTGCCAGCAGCATTTATGCGACAGGGGTCGGAAACACCATATATTTT.

The rearrangement uses TRBV5-1 and TRBJ1-4; 10 nucleotides align to TRBD1. CDR3 length: 15 residues. Losses at the gene ends were 4 bases for V and 5 bases for J; bases not matched to a gene: 5. Germline assignment: CDR1 SGHRS and CDR2 YFSETQ. CDR3 protein: CASSTGQGKNEKLFF. In DNA, the CDR3 is TGCGCCAGCAGCACGGGACAGGGGAAAAATGAAAAACTGTTTTTT.

This sequence joins TRBV28 and TRBJ2-5; D is perhaps TRBD1 (5 bases). V lost 3 bases and J lost 1, with 12 bases in between. This CDR3 spans 15 amino acids. Germline V gives CDR1 MDHEN, CDR2 SYDVKM. The CDR3 loop is CASSFGRQLQETQYF. CDR3 coding DNA: TGTGCCAGCAGTTTTGGCCGACAGCTCCAAGAGACCCAGTACTTC.

The chain carries TRBV2 and TRBJ2-5; 11 bases map to TRBD2. CDR1 is SNHLY, CDR2 FYNNEI, per germline. The CDR3 is 17 amino acids. V gave up 11 bases and J gave up 2 bases; unmatched junction bases: 16. This CDR3 reads CASGGASGRIWQETQYF. DNA of the CDR3: TGTGCCTCCGGGGGGGCTAGCGGGAGGATTTGGCAAGAGACCCAGTACTTC. The full variable domain, rest sourced from reference TRBV2 and TRBJ2-5, is EPEVTQTPSHQVTQMGQEVILRCVPISNHLYFYWYRQILGQKVEFLVSFYNNEISEKSEIFDDQFSVERPDGSNFTLKIRSTKLEDSAMYFCASGGASGRIWQETQYFGPGTRLLVL.

The chain is built from TRBV5-1 and TRBJ2-3, with 7 bases that match TRBD1. The CDR3 sequence is 15 residues long. The V and J ends lost 0 bases and 2 bases, in that order; junction bases with no gene match: 3. Germline V CDR1 and CDR2: SGHRS, YFSETQ. The CDR3 reads CASSLEGQNTDTQYF. DNA of the CDR3: TGCGCCAGCAGCTTGGAGGGACAGAACACAGATACGCAGTATTTT.

The chain recombines TRBV5-4 with TRBJ2-7; TRBD1 might be the D (6 bases). CDR1 and CDR2 (germline): SGHNT, YYREEE (reference sequence). Trimming left V 0 bases short and J 3 bases short, with 13 bases between. This CDR3 is built from 15 residues. DNA of the CDR3: TGTGCCAGCAGCTTGGATGGGGGCTCAAGCTACGAGCAGTACTTC. Its protein product is CASSLDGGSSYEQYF.

The rearrangement links TRBV7-8 to TRBJ1-1, with TRBD1 identical over 10 bases. Germline V gene sequence: CDR1 SGHVS, CDR2 FQNEAQ. The J segment lost 10 bases and the V segment lost 3 bases, leaving 5 bases of the junction unmatched. The CDR3 is 13 residues long. In DNA, the CDR3 is TGTGCCAGCAGCTTTGGGGACAGGGGCCTAGCTTTCTTT. This translates into CASSFGDRGLAFF.

This chain links TRBV6-5 with TRBJ1-4; D unclear. The CDR3 loop spans 15 amino acids. Per the germline V gene, CDR1 is MNHEY and CDR2 is SVGAGI. Deletions cut 4 bases from V and 2 bases from J, with 11 bases between. CDR3 sequence (DNA): TGTGCCAGCAGTTTGACCGGCGGGACTAATGAAAAACTGTTTTTT. Translated: CASSLTGGTNEKLFF.

This chain links TRBV7-2 with TRBJ1-1; unclear D gene. Trimming left V 1 base short and J 1 base short, with 10 bases between. CDR3 length: 15 amino acids. Germline CDR1 SGHTA, CDR2 FQGNSA. DNA for the CDR3: TGTGCCAGCAGCTTAGTTCCTGCAGGGAACACTGAAGCTTTCTTT. Its protein is CASSLVPAGNTEAFF.

CDR3 in amino acids: CASNAGLIQETQYF. The CDR3 DNA is TGTGCCAGCAATGCGGGACTGATCCAAGAGACCCAGTACTTC. The rearrangement uses TRBV2 and TRBJ2-5, with a weak D call TRBD2 (6 bases). The germline V gene has CDR1 SNHLY and CDR2 FYNNEI. V was trimmed by 7 bases and J by 1 base, leaving 13 bases between them. This CDR3 has 14 residues.

J is TRBJ2-7 and V is TRBV19, with D possibly being TRBD2 (6 bases). CDR1 and CDR2 (germline): LNHDA, SQIVND (reference sequence). Trimming removed 5 bases from V and 0 bases from J, with 11 bases in between. The CDR3 spans 14 residues. Here the CDR3 reads CASSRGLHSYEQYF. The CDR3 DNA reads as TGTGCCAGTAGTCGGGGACTGCACTCCTACGAGCAGTACTTC.

V gene TRBV18 combines with J gene TRBJ2-3, with TRBD1 identical over 10 bases. The CDR3 loop spans 15 amino acids. Germline lookup yields CDR1 KGHSH and CDR2 LQKENI. V lost 5 bases to trimming and J lost 1 base; unmatched junction nucleotides: 3. In DNA, the CDR3 is TGTGCCAGCTCATCAGACAGGGGGCGCACAGATACGCAGTATTTT. This gives the protein CASSSDRGRTDTQYF.